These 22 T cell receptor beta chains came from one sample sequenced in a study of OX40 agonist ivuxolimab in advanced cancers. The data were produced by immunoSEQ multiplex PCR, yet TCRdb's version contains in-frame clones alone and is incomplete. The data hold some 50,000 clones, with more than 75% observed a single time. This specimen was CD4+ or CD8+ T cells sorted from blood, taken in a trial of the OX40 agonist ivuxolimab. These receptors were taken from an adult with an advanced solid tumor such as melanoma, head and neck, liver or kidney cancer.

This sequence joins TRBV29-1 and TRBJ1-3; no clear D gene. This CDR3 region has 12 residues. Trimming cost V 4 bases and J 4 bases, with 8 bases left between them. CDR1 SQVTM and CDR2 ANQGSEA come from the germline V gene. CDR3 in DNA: TGCAGCGTTGCGGATGGGGGAAACACCATATATTTT. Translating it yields CSVADGGNTIYF.

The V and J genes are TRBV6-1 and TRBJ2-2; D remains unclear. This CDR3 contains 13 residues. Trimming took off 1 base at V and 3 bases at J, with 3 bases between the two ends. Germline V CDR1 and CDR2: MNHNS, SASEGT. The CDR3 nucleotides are TGTGCCAGCAGTGAAGTATACACCGGGGAGCTGTTTTTT. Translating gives CASSEVYTGELFF.

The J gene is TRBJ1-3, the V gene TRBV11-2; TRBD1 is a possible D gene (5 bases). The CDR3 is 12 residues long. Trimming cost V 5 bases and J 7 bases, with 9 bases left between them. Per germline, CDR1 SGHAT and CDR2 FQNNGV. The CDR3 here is CASSQGPNTIYF. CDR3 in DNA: TGTGCCAGCAGCCAGGGACCCAACACCATATATTTT.

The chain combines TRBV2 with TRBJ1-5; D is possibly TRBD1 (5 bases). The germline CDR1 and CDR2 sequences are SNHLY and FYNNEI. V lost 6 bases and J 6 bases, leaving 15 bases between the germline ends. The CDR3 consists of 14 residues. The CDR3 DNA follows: TGTGCCAGCAGGGGGGTACATCCTGGTCAGCCCCAGCATTTT. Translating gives CASRGVHPGQPQHF.

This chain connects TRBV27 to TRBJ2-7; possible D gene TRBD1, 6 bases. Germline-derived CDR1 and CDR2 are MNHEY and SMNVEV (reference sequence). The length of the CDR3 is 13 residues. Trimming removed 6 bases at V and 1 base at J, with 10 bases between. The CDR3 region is CASRGHGSYEQYF. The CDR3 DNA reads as TGTGCCAGCAGGGGACACGGGTCCTACGAGCAGTACTTC.

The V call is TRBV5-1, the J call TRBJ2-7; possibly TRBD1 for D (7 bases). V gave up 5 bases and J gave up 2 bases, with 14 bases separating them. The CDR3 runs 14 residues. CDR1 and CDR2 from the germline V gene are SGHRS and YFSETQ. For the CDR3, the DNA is TGCGCCAGCAGTGTGGGGGGACAGACCTACGAGCAGTACTTC. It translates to CASSVGGQTYEQYF. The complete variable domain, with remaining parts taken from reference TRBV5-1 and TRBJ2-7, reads KAGVTQTPRYLIKTRGQQVTLSCSPISGHRSVSWYQQTPGQGLQFLFEYFSETQRNKGNFPGRFSGRQFSNSRSEMNVSTLELGDSALYLCASSVGGQTYEQYFGPGTRLTVT.

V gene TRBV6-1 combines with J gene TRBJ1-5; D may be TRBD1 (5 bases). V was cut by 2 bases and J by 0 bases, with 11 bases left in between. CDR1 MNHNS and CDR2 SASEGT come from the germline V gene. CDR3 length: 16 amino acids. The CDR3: CASSETRQYSNQPQHF. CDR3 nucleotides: TGTGCCAGCAGTGAAACCCGACAGTATAGCAATCAGCCCCAGCATTTT.

CDR3 residues: CASSLDRVAEAFF. CDR3 DNA sequence: TGCGCCAGCAGCTTGGACAGGGTAGCTGAAGCTTTCTTT. The chain joins TRBV5-1 to TRBJ1-1, with D tentatively TRBD1 (6 bases). V lost 0 bases and J lost 6, with 9 bases in between. The germline CDR1 and CDR2 sequences are SGHRS and YFSETQ. This CDR3 comprises 13 residues.

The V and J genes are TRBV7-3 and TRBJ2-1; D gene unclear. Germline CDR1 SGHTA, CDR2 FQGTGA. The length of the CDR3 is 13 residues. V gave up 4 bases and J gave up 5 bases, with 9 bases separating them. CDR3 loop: CASSSLSDNEQFF. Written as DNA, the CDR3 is TGTGCCAGCAGCTCCCTGAGTGACAATGAGCAGTTCTTC.

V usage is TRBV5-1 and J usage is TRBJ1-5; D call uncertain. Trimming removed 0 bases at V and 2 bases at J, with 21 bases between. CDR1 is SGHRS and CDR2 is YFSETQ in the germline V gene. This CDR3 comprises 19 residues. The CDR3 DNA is TGCGCCAGCAGCTTGGCCCCCAGCGACGGCCACGAGGGCAATCAGCCCCAGCATTTT. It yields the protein CASSLAPSDGHEGNQPQHF. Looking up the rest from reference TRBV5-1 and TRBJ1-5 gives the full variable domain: KAGVTQTPRYLIKTRGQQVTLSCSPISGHRSVSWYQQTPGQGLQFLFEYFSETQRNKGNFPGRFSGRQFSNSRSEMNVSTLELGDSALYLCASSLAPSDGHEGNQPQHFGDGTRLSIL.

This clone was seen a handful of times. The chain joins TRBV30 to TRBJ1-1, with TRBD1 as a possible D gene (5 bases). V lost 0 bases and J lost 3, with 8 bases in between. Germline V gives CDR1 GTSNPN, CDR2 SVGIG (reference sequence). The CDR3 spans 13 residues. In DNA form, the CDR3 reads TGTGCCTGGAGTGTGCAGGGCGACACTGAAGCTTTCTTT. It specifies CAWSVQGDTEAFF.

The DNA of the CDR3 is TGCGCCAGTGGGGGGCCCCAGAACACTGAAGCTTTCTTT. Protein sequence: CASGGPQNTEAFF. The V call is TRBV5-1, the J call TRBJ1-1, with D possibly being TRBD1 (6 bases). CDR1 SGHRS and CDR2 YFSETQ come from the germline V gene. This CDR3 comprises 13 residues. Trimming removed 8 bases at V and 1 base at J, with 12 bases between.

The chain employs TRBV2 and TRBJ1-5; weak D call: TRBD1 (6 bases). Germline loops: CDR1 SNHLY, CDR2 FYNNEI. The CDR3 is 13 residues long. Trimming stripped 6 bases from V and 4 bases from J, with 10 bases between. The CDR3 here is CASSQTGNQPQHF. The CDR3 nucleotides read TGTGCCAGCAGCCAAACAGGGAATCAGCCCCAGCATTTT.

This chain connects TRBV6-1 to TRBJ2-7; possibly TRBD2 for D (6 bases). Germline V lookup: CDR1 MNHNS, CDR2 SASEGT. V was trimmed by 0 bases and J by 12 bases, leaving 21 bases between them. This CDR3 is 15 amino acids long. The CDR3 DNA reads TGTGCCAGCAGTGAAGCGAGGACGGCGGGGTCCGATAGGTACTTC. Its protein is CASSEARTAGSDRYF.

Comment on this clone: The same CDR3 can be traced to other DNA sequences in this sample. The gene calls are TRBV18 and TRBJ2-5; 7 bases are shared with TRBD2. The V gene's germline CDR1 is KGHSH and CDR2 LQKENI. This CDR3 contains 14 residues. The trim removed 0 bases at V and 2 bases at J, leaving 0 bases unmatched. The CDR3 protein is CASSPPSGQETQYF. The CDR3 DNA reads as TGTGCCAGCTCACCACCTAGCGGGCAAGAGACCCAGTACTTC.

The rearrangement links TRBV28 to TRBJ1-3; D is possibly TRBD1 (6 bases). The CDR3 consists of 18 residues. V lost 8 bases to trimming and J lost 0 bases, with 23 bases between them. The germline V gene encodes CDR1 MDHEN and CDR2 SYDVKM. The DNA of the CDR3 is TGTGCCAGCTACCCTATCACCCCTGACAGGCGCTCTGGAAACACCATATATTTT. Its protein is CASYPITPDRRSGNTIYF. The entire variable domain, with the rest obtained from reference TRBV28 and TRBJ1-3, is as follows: DVKVTQSSRYLVKRTGEKVFLECVQDMDHENMFWYRQDPGLGLRLIYFSYDVKMKEKGDIPEGYSVSREKKERFSLILESASTNQTSMYLCASYPITPDRRSGNTIYFGEGSWLTVV.

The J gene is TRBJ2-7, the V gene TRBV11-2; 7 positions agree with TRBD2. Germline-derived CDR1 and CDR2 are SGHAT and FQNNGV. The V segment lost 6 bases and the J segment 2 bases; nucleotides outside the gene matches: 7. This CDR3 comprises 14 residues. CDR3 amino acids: CASRDHGTTYEQYF. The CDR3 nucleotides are TGTGCCAGCAGGGACCACGGGACTACCTACGAGCAGTACTTC.

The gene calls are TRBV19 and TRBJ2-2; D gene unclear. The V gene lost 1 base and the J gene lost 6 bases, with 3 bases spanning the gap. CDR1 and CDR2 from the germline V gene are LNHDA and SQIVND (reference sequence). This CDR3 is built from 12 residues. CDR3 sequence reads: CASSIGPGELFF. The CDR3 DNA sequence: TGTGCCAGTAGTATAGGGCCCGGGGAGCTGTTTTTT.

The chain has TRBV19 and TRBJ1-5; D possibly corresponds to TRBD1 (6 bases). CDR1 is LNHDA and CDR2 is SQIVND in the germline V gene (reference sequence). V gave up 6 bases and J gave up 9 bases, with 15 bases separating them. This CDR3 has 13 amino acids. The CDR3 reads CASRETGPGPQHF. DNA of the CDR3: TGTGCCAGTAGAGAGACAGGACCAGGGCCCCAGCATTTT. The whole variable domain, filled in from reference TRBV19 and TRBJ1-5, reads DGGITQSPKYLFRKEGQNVTLSCEQNLNHDAMYWYRQDPGQGLRLIYYSQIVNDFQKGDIAEGYSVSREKKESFPLTVTSAQKNPTAFYLCASRETGPGPQHFGDGTRLSIL.

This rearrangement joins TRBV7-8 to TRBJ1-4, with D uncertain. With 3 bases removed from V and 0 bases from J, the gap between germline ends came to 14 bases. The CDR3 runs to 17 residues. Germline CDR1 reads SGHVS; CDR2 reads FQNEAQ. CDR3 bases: TGTGCCAGCAGCTTCAGAGACGATTTTGCAACTAATGAAAAACTGTTTTTT. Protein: CASSFRDDFATNEKLFF.

CDR3 loop: CASTPLAATQETQYF. The CDR3 DNA is TGTGCCAGCACCCCGCTTGCCGCCACCCAAGAGACCCAGTACTTC. V and J are TRBV7-8 and TRBJ2-5, with unresolved D. The CDR3 is 15 residues long. V lost 7 bases to trimming and J lost 1 base, with 16 bases between them. Germline CDR1 is SGHVS and CDR2 is FQNEAQ.

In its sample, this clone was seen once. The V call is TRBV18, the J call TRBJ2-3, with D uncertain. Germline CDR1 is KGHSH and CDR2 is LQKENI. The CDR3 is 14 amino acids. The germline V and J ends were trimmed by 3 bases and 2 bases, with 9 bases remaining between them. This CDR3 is CASSPQVATDTQYF. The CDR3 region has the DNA TGTGCCAGCTCACCTCAGGTGGCCACAGATACGCAGTATTTT.